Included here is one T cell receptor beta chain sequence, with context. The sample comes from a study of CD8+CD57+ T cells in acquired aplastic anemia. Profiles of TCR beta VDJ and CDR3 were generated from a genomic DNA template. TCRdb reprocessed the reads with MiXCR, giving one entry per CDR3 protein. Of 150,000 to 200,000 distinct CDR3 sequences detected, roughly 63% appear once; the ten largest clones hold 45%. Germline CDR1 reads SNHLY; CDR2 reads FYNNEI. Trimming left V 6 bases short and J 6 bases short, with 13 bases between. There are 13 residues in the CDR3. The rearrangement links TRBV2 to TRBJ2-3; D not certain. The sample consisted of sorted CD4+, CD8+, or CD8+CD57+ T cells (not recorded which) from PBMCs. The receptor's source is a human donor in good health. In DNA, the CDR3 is TGTGCCAGCAGCTTAGAGTTGCTGGATACGCAGTATTTT. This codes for CASSLELLDTQYF.